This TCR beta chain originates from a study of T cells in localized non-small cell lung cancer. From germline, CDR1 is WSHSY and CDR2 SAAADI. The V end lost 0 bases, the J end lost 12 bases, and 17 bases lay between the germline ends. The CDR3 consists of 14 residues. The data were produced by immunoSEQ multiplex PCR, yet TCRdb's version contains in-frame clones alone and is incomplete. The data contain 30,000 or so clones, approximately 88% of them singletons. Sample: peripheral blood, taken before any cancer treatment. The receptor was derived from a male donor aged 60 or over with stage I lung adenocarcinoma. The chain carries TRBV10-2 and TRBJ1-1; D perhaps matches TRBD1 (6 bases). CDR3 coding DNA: TGCGCCAGCAGTGAGTCGTCCGGGGCAGGGGACTCTTTCTTT. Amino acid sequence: CASSESSGAGDSFF.